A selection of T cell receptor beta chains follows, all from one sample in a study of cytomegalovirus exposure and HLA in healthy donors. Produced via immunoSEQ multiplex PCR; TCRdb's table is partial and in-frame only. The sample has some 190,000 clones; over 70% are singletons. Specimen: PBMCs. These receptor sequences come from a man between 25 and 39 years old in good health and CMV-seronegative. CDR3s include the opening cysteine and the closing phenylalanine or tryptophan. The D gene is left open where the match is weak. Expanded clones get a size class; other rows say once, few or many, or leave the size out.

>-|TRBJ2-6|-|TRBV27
CASSPTQGTSSGANVLTF
TGTGCCAGCAGTCCGACACAGGGAACATCATCTGGGGCCAACGTCCTGACTTTC
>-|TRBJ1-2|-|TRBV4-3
CASSGTVLYTF
TGCGCCAGCTCAGGGACTGTCCTCTACACCTTC
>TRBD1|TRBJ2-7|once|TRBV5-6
CASSRDRVSYEQYF
TGTGCCAGCAGCCGGGACAGGGTCTCCTACGAGCAGTACTTC
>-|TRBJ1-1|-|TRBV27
CASYQAGSGTEAFF
TGTGCCAGCTATCAAGCAGGGTCTGGGACTGAAGCTTTCTTT
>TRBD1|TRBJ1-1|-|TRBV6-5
CASSPPGGFTEAFF
TGTGCCAGCAGTCCCCCAGGGGGTTTCACTGAAGCTTTCTTT
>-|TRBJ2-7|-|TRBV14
CASSQEVRVYEQYF
TGTGCCAGCAGCCAAGAAGTGAGGGTTTACGAGCAGTACTTC
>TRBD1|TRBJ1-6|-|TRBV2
CASLGTGVSGSPLHF
TGTGCCAGCCTGGGGACAGGGGTCTCCGGTTCACCCCTCCACTTT
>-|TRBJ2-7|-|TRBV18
CASSPNLSYEQYF
TGTGCCAGCTCACCAAACCTTAGCTACGAGCAGTACTTC
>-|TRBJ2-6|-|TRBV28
CASSQRAGANVLTF
TGTGCCAGCTCTCAGCGGGCCGGGGCCAACGTCCTGACTTTC
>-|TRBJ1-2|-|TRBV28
CASSTGDGYTF
TGTGCCAGCAGCACGGGGGATGGCTACACCTTC
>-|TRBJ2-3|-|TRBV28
CASSFLGQASTDTQYF
TGTGCCAGCAGTTTCCTGGGACAAGCTAGCACAGATACGCAGTATTTT
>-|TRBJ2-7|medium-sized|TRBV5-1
CASSSGTYIYEQYF
TGCGCCAGCAGTAGTGGGACATACATCTACGAGCAGTACTTC
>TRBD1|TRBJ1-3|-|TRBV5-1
CASSFGTAGNTIYF
TGCGCCAGCAGCTTCGGGACAGCTGGAAACACCATATATTTT
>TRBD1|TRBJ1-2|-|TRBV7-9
CASSSGTGHDNYGYTF
TGTGCCAGCAGCTCCGGGACAGGGCATGATAACTATGGCTACACCTTC
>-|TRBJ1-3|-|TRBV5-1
CASSLEGGPGPYTIYF
TGCGCCAGCAGCTTGGAGGGGGGGCCGGGTCCTTACACCATATATTTT
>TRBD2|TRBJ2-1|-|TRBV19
CATQIAGGPYNEQFF
TGTGCCACTCAGATAGCGGGAGGGCCTTACAATGAGCAGTTCTTC
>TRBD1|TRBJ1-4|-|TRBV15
CATRRTGEEKLFF
TGTGCCACCAGAAGAACAGGGGAAGAAAAACTGTTTTTT
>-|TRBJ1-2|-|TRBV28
CASSQYYGYTF
TGTGCCAGCAGTCAGTACTATGGCTACACCTTC
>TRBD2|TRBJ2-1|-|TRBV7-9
CASSLLAGSYNEQFF
TGTGCCAGCAGCCTCTTAGCGGGGAGCTACAATGAGCAGTTCTTC
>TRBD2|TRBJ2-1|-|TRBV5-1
CASRREGHSYNEQFF
TGCGCCAGCAGGCGGGAGGGCCACTCCTACAATGAGCAGTTCTTC
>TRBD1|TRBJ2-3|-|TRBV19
CASSISGGADTQYF
TGTGCCAGTAGTATTTCAGGGGGCGCAGATACGCAGTATTTT
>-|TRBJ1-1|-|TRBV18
CASSPVEGNTEAFF
TGTGCCAGCTCACCAGTTGAGGGGAACACTGAAGCTTTCTTT
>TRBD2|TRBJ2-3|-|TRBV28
CASRRLAGSTDTQYF
TGTGCCAGCAGGCGACTAGCGGGGTCCACAGATACGCAGTATTTT
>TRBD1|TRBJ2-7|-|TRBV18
CASSPRPAPGQGYEQYF
TGTGCCAGCTCACCCCGTCCAGCTCCTGGACAGGGCTACGAGCAGTACTTC
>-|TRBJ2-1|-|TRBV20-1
CSALDNEQFF
TGCAGTGCACTAGACAATGAGCAGTTCTTC
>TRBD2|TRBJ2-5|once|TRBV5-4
CASSPTSGSGGETQYF
TGTGCCAGCAGCCCGACTAGCGGGAGCGGAGGAGAGACCCAGTACTTC
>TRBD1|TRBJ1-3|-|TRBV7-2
CASSMTGTESGNTIYF
TGTGCCAGCAGCATGACCGGGACAGAAAGTGGAAACACCATATATTTT
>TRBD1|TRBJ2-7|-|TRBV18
CASSPDRDRGFPEQYF
TGTGCCAGCTCACCCGACCGGGACAGGGGTTTCCCCGAGCAGTACTTC
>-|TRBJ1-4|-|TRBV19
CATSPLRYEKLFF
TGTGCCACCTCGCCGTTGAGGTACGAAAAACTGTTTTTT
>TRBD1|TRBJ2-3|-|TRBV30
CAWSWGTGNTDTQYF
TGTGCCTGGAGTTGGGGGACAGGGAACACAGATACGCAGTATTTT
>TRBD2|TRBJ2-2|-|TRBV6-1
CASSEAPHGRVTGELFF
TGTGCCAGCAGTGAGGCCCCGCACGGGAGGGTCACCGGGGAGCTGTTTTTT
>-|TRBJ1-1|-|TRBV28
CASSAPGMGNTEAFF
TGTGCCAGCAGCGCCCCGGGGATGGGTAACACTGAAGCTTTCTTT
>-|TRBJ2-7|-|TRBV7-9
CASSLETGYEQYF
TGTGCCAGCAGCTTAGAAACAGGTTACGAGCAGTACTTC
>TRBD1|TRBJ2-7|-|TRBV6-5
CASSSRGTGSYEQYF
TGTGCCAGCAGTTCTAGGGGGACAGGGTCCTACGAGCAGTACTTC
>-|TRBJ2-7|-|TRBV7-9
CSSSEVYSYEQYF
TGTTCCAGCAGCGAGGTCTACTCCTACGAGCAGTACTTC
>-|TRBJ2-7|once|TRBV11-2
CASSRDSYEQYF
TGTGCCAGCAGCCGTGACTCTTACGAGCAGTACTTC
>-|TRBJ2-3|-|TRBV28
CASKGQVTDTQYF
TGTGCCAGCAAGGGACAAGTAACAGATACGCAGTATTTT
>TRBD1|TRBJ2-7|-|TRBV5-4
CASSDRRTGVGYEQYF
TGTGCCAGCAGCGATCGAAGGACAGGGGTAGGGTACGAGCAGTACTTC
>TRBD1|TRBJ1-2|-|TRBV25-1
CASREQGSSSYGYTF
TGTGCCAGCCGAGAACAGGGGAGTTCATCCTATGGCTACACCTTC
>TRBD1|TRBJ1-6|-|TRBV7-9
CASSGTGSSYNSPLHF
TGTGCCAGCAGCGGGACAGGGAGCTCCTATAATTCACCCCTCCACTTT
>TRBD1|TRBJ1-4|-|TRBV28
CASTQGGFYKNGLFF
TGTGCCAGCACCCAGGGGGGATTTTACAAGAATGGACTGTTTTTT
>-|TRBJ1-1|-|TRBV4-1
CASSQSMANTEAFF
TGCGCCAGCAGCCAATCGATGGCGAACACTGAAGCTTTCTTT
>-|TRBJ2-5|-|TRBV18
CASSPLSGSNLQETQYF
TGTGCCAGCTCACCACTATCCGGGTCAAACCTCCAAGAGACCCAGTACTTC
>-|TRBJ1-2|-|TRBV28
CASSLPDYGYTF
TGTGCCAGCAGTCTCCCGGACTATGGCTACACCTTC
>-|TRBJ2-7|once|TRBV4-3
CASSQDLGVEQYF
TGCGCCAGCAGCCAAGATCTTGGAGTCGAGCAGTACTTC
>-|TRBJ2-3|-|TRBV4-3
CASSQDLEVTQYF
TGCGCCAGCAGCCAAGATCTGGAGGTGACGCAGTATTTT
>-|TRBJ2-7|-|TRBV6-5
CASRRHGTYEQYF
TGTGCCAGCAGGAGGCACGGAACCTACGAGCAGTACTTC